The 7 T cell receptor beta chains given below trace back to one sample, sequenced in a study of regulatory T cells in long-lasting Graves disease. Time point meaning: newly diagnosed GD, antithyroid drugs for less than 3 months. Generation of the TCR library employed RNA extracted from PBMCs. According to the study, TCR beta libraries were built with iRepertoire HTBI primers and CDR3-region Arm-PCR. TCRdb passed the multiplex PCR reads through MiXCR, listing each CDR3 protein once. Of 550,000 to 650,000 distinct CDR3 sequences in the sample, about 16% were seen once. The data were also submitted as part of a second study, on T cells in Graves' hyperthyroidism and ophthalmopathy.

Sequenced here: peripheral blood mononuclear cells (PBMCs), sampled at new diagnosis, from a patient treated with antithyroid drugs. The receptors were gathered from a man aged 18 to 30 with Graves disease.

This clonotype was found many times. The V and J genes are TRBV20-1 and TRBJ1-1; perhaps TRBD1 as D (5 bases). Per the germline V gene, CDR1 is DFQATT and CDR2 is SNEGSKA (reference sequence). With 6 bases removed from V and 3 bases from J, the gap between germline ends came to 14 bases. The CDR3 spans 13 residues. This CDR3 is CSATGPSDTEAFF. The CDR3, as DNA: TGCAGTGCAACGGGACCCTCGGACACTGAAGCTTTCTTT.

This clonotype was seen ten or more times. The CDR3 region has the DNA TGTGCCAGCAGTGCGGGAGGGCCGCCCCACGAGCAGTACTTC. This gives the protein CASSAGGPPHEQYF. This chain joins TRBV28 and TRBJ2-7; 9 bases are shared with TRBD2. From germline, CDR1 is MDHEN and CDR2 SYDVKM. This CDR3 comprises 14 residues. The ends lost 5 bases at V and 5 bases at J; junction bases unmatched: 7.

Regarding this clonotype: This is likely an artifact of a read error, given a far larger clone one base away. The chain has TRBV7-9 and TRBJ2-1; tentative D call: TRBD2 (5 bases). The DNA end lines up better with TRBJ2-5; the J call may be wrong. CDR1 SEHNR and CDR2 FQNEAQ come from the germline V gene (reference sequence). The CDR3 is 15 amino acids. The CDR3 nucleotides are TGTGCCAGCAGCTCAGAGGGCGGAAGAGACGGGACCCAGTACTTC. Residues: CASSSEGGRDGTQYF.

This clonotype was observed at least ten times. The V and J genes are TRBV18 and TRBJ2-7; D unclear. The CDR3 spans 14 residues. From germline, CDR1 is KGHSH and CDR2 LQKENI. Trimming took 3 bases from V and 4 from J, leaving 13 bases between them. Written as DNA, the CDR3 is TGTGCCAGCTCACCTCCTTGGCCGCAGTACGAGCAGTACTTC. Translating it yields CASSPPWPQYEQYF.

This clonotype was observed many times. The chain combines TRBV12-3 or TRBV12-4 with TRBJ2-3, with 15 positions matching TRBD2. After removal of 6 bases from V and 4 bases from J, the junction contained 14 bases not matched to a gene. This CDR3 has 19 residues. The CDR3 here is CASSLSRGLAGGGADTQYF. The CDR3 DNA reads as TGTGCCAGCAGCCTAAGCAGGGGACTAGCGGGAGGTGGTGCAGATACGCAGTATTTT.

V is TRBV6-2 or TRBV6-3 and J is TRBJ1-5; D remains unclear. This CDR3 is built from 15 residues. Germline CDR1 MNHEY, CDR2 SVGEGT. Deletions cut 5 bases from V and 2 bases from J, with 13 bases between. The CDR3 DNA follows: TGTGCCAGCAGTGTTGGTCCTGGGGGCAATCAGCCCCAGCATTTT. Residues: CASSVGPGGNQPQHF.

The V and J genes are TRBV5-5 and TRBJ1-2, with 9 positions matching TRBD1. With 0 bases clipped from V and 7 bases from J, the junction kept 1 base outside the gene matches. The CDR3 length is 13 residues. CDR1 SGHKS and CDR2 YYEKEE come from the germline V gene (reference sequence). CDR3 region: CASSLGDRVGYTF. Here the CDR3 DNA reads TGTGCCAGCAGCTTGGGGGACAGGGTTGGCTACACCTTC. Combining the CDR3 with reference TRBV5-5 and TRBJ1-2 gives the whole variable domain DAGVTQSPTHLIKTRGQQVTLRCSPISGHKSVSWYQQVLGQGPQFIFQYYEKEERGRGNFPDRFSARQFPNYSSELNVNALLLGDSALYLCASSLGDRVGYTFGSGTRLTVV.